These 26 T cell receptor beta chains were sequenced from one sample in a study of T cell responses to AZD1222 COVID-19 vaccine. Only in-frame clones appear in the TCRdb table, and some are missing; sequencing was by immunoSEQ multiplex PCR. Counted here are some 86,000 clones, approximately 80% occurring once; the ten biggest clones make up 22%. This specimen was peripheral blood, taken on day 0 of AZD1222 vaccination. These TCRs come from an adult in good health.

J is TRBJ1-2 and V is TRBV15; 8 bases agree with TRBD1. Trimming took 3 bases from V and 7 from J; bases not matched to a gene: 13. There are 16 residues in the CDR3. Per germline, CDR1 LNHNV and CDR2 YYDKDF (reference sequence). The CDR3: CATSRRVGGQVSGYTF. CDR3 DNA sequence: TGTGCCACCAGCAGGAGGGTTGGGGGACAGGTCTCTGGCTACACCTTC.

The chain joins TRBV6-5 to TRBJ2-3; D not resolved. Germline values: CDR1 MNHEY, CDR2 SVGAGI. Trimming removed 11 bases at V and 5 bases at J, with 17 bases between. The CDR3 is made up of 13 amino acids. CDR3 bases: TGTGCCTCCTACACGAGGTTGCTAGATACGCAGTATTTT. Encoded protein: CASYTRLLDTQYF.

V and J are TRBV27 and TRBJ2-1; 11 positions agree with TRBD2. CDR3 length: 17 amino acids. The V gene end was trimmed by 4 bases and the J gene end by 2 bases; junction bases not matched to a gene: 7. Germline V lookup: CDR1 MNHEY, CDR2 SMNVEV (reference sequence). This chain's CDR3 is CASSSLMGLAAYNEQFF. DNA of the CDR3: TGTGCCAGCAGTTCCCTAATGGGACTAGCGGCCTACAATGAGCAGTTCTTC.

V usage is TRBV5-1 and J usage is TRBJ2-1; maybe TRBD1 (5 bases). This CDR3 comprises 14 residues. Between the trimmed V and J ends, which lost 1 base and 5 bases, there was a span of 10 bases. The V gene's germline CDR1 is SGHRS and CDR2 YFSETQ. The CDR3 region has the DNA TGCGCCAGCAGCTTGTGGCAGGGAAACAATGAGCAGTTCTTC. It is translated as CASSLWQGNNEQFF.

The rearrangement joins TRBV24-1 to TRBJ2-1, with D perhaps assigned TRBD1 or TRBD2 (6 bases each). Germline V CDR1 and CDR2: KGHDR, SFDVKD. The CDR3 is 13 amino acids. V was shortened by 8 bases and J by 5 bases, with 12 bases between the two germline ends. CDR3 loop: CATKGGQDNEQFF. In nucleotides, the CDR3 is TGTGCCACCAAGGGGGGACAAGACAATGAGCAGTTCTTC.

V is TRBV27 and J is TRBJ1-1; 11 bases are a match to TRBD1. The V gene end was trimmed by 3 bases and the J gene end by 7 bases; junction bases not matched to a gene: 7. CDR3 length: 15 residues. Germline V gives CDR1 MNHEY, CDR2 SMNVEV (reference sequence). CDR3 protein: CASSLRTGGAREAFF. The CDR3 DNA follows: TGTGCCAGCAGTTTGCGGACAGGGGGCGCGCGTGAAGCTTTCTTT.

Notes on this clone: Other DNA variants within this sample encode the same CDR3. The chain employs TRBV5-5 and TRBJ2-2; D remains ambiguous. There are 15 residues in the CDR3. V lost 4 bases and J lost 0, with 10 bases in between. Per germline, CDR1 SGHKS and CDR2 YYEKEE (reference sequence). The CDR3 loop reads CASSLGRTNTGELFF. The CDR3 DNA reads TGTGCCAGCAGCCTAGGACGGACGAACACCGGGGAGCTGTTTTTT.

V and J are TRBV19 and TRBJ2-4, with TRBD2 matching 10 bases. The germline V gene has CDR1 LNHDA and CDR2 SQIVND (reference sequence). V lost 5 bases and J lost 10; bases outside the gene matches: 5. There are 13 residues in the CDR3. This chain's CDR3 is CASSSFSGGIQYF. CDR3 nucleotide sequence: TGTGCCAGTAGTTCATTTAGCGGGGGGATTCAGTACTTC.

This clone was seen just once. The gene calls are TRBV19 and TRBJ2-1, with a possible D match to TRBD2 (6 bases). Trimming stripped 9 bases from V and 6 bases from J, with 21 bases between. Germline V gives CDR1 LNHDA, CDR2 SQIVND (reference sequence). The CDR3 is made up of 15 amino acids. Written as DNA, the CDR3 is TGTGCCAGCTCCTTGGGGAGCGGGCCGAGCAATGAGCAGTTCTTC. This encodes CASSLGSGPSNEQFF.

This clone was counted once. This chain connects TRBV6-5 to TRBJ2-7; perhaps D is TRBD1 or TRBD2 (5 bases each). This CDR3 region has 15 residues. Germline CDR1 and CDR2: MNHEY and SVGAGI. Trimming took off 2 bases at V and 6 bases at J, with 17 bases between the two ends. DNA of the CDR3: TGTGCCAGCAGTTACAGGGGCTCCGGGGAGTCCGAGCAGTACTTC. It is translated as CASSYRGSGESEQYF.

The rearrangement joins TRBV29-1 to TRBJ1-2; D call uncertain. Trimming removed 2 bases from V and 0 bases from J, with 10 bases in between. The length of the CDR3 is 14 residues. Germline V CDR1 and CDR2: SQVTM, ANQGSEA. The CDR3 region has the DNA TGCAGCGTTGAAAGCAGCACATCTAACTATGGCTACACCTTC. This gives the protein CSVESSTSNYGYTF.

This rearrangement joins TRBV2 to TRBJ1-6, with TRBD1 matching 7 bases. CDR1 and CDR2 (germline): SNHLY, FYNNEI. Trimming at V came to 11 bases and at J to 6 bases, leaving 13 bases not matched to a gene. The CDR3 runs to 15 residues. The CDR3 protein is CAGETSQGGNSPLHF. CDR3 nucleotides: TGTGCCGGCGAGACCTCTCAGGGGGGTAATTCACCCCTCCACTTT.

A note on this clone: Other DNA sequences within the sample encode an identical CDR3. The V call is TRBV30, the J call TRBJ2-3, with D hard to call. The CDR3 has 13 residues. The V end was cut by 2 bases, the J end by 1 base, with 7 bases between. Germline CDR1 and CDR2: GTSNPN and SVGIG (reference sequence). CDR3 loop: CAWSRRGTDTQYF. In DNA, the CDR3 is TGTGCCTGGAGTCGTAGGGGCACAGATACGCAGTATTTT.

The chain has TRBV10-3 and TRBJ1-2; D is perhaps TRBD1 (6 bases). This CDR3 has 18 amino acids. Trimming pared 2 bases from V and 6 bases from J, leaving 25 bases between. The germline V gene encodes CDR1 ENHRY and CDR2 SYGVKD. CDR3 sequence reads: CAISEVLMPGANRDGYTF. The CDR3 bases are TGTGCCATCAGTGAGGTTCTAATGCCTGGGGCAAACAGGGATGGCTACACCTTC.

The chain joins TRBV19 to TRBJ1-4; the D is unclear. The CDR3 is made up of 13 amino acids. CDR1 is LNHDA and CDR2 is SQIVND in the germline V gene (reference sequence). The germline V and J ends were trimmed by 6 bases and 8 bases, with 13 bases remaining between them. CDR3 loop: CASSWEGGEKLFF. Written as DNA, the CDR3 is TGTGCCAGTAGCTGGGAAGGAGGAGAAAAACTGTTTTTT.

This chain connects TRBV4-1 to TRBJ2-3; D possibly corresponds to TRBD1 (5 bases). The germline CDR1 and CDR2 sequences are MGHRA and YSYEKL. V was cut by 1 base and J by 1 base, with 12 bases left in between. The CDR3 is 16 amino acids. The CDR3 reads CASSQVVDSGTDTQYF. The CDR3 nucleotides are TGCGCCAGCAGCCAAGTCGTCGACAGTGGCACAGATACGCAGTATTTT.

The chain couples TRBV28 to TRBJ1-4; possible D gene TRBD1, 6 bases. Germline V gives CDR1 MDHEN, CDR2 SYDVKM. CDR3 size: 18 residues. V was cut by 1 base and J by 4 bases, with 19 bases left in between. The CDR3 loop is CASSLLDLTGTFNEKLFF. Written as DNA, the CDR3 is TGTGCCAGCAGTTTATTAGACCTGACAGGAACCTTTAATGAAAAACTGTTTTTT.

This chain uses TRBV3-1 (or the pseudogene TRBV3-2) with TRBJ1-2, with a tentative D call TRBD1 (6 bases). CDR1 is LGHDT and CDR2 is YNNKEL in the germline V gene (reference sequence). CDR3 length: 13 residues. V was clipped by 1 base and J by 4 bases, with 7 bases between them. The CDR3 sequence: CASSQVGGYGYTF. CDR3 DNA sequence: TGTGCCAGCAGCCAAGTAGGGGGCTATGGCTACACCTTC.

This clone has just a few counts. The chain uses TRBV5-6 and TRBJ1-2, with a weak D call TRBD1 (5 bases). The CDR3 is made up of 13 amino acids. Germline values: CDR1 SGHDT, CDR2 YYEEEE. Trimming shortened V by 0 bases and J by 4 bases, and 7 bases separated the two germline ends. CDR3 nucleotides: TGTGCCAGCAGCTTGGGGGGCGGCTATGGCTACACCTTC. This gives the protein CASSLGGGYGYTF.

V and J are TRBV27 and TRBJ1-6; 11 nucleotides match TRBD1. Per germline, CDR1 MNHEY and CDR2 SMNVEV (reference sequence). The CDR3 has 16 residues. V lost 3 bases to trimming and J lost 10 bases; unmatched junction nucleotides: 8. DNA of the CDR3: TGTGCCAGCAGTTTGAAGTCCGGGACAGGGGGATCACCCCTCCACTTT. This translates into CASSLKSGTGGSPLHF.

This clone was found once. This CDR3 reads CASSLGQGGYTF. CDR3 nucleotide sequence: TGTGCCAGCAGCTTGGGGCAGGGAGGCTACACCTTC. The rearrangement joins TRBV5-6 to TRBJ1-2, with D tentatively TRBD1 (5 bases). Trimming removed 0 bases from V and 8 bases from J, with 8 bases in between. CDR1 SGHDT and CDR2 YYEEEE come from the germline V gene. This CDR3 has 12 amino acids.

The V call is TRBV24-1, the J call TRBJ1-1; D ambiguous. Trimming took off 7 bases at V and 4 bases at J, with 9 bases between the two ends. Germline CDR1 and CDR2: KGHDR and SFDVKD. CDR3 length: 12 residues. The chain's CDR3 is CATSGGGTEAFF. In DNA form, the CDR3 reads TGTGCCACCAGCGGAGGCGGCACTGAAGCTTTCTTT.

The chain uses TRBV5-6 and TRBJ2-6, with D uncertain. Germline V CDR1 and CDR2: SGHDT, YYEEEE. The CDR3 covers 15 residues. Trimming shortened V by 0 bases and J by 0 bases, and 4 bases separated the two germline ends. The CDR3 sequence is CASSLGFSGANVLTF. Written as DNA, the CDR3 is TGTGCCAGCAGCTTGGGGTTCTCTGGGGCCAACGTCCTGACTTTC.

This chain joins TRBV2 and TRBJ1-5, with D maybe TRBD1 (5 bases). The CDR3 has 14 residues. Germline V gene data show CDR1 as SNHLY and CDR2 as FYNNEI. The V and J ends lost 6 bases and 7 bases respectively, with 16 bases between them. The CDR3 nucleotides read TGTGCCAGCAGGGGGACTCTCCCGGACCAGCCCCAGCATTTT. Translated, it gives CASRGTLPDQPQHF.

This clone has only a few counts. The chain carries TRBV5-1 and TRBJ2-7; perhaps TRBD2 as D (6 bases). V was pared by 5 bases and J by 3 bases, with 12 bases between. Looked up from germline, CDR1 is SGHRS and CDR2 is YFSETQ. This CDR3 contains 13 residues. The CDR3: CASSTGAGYEQYF. CDR3 DNA: TGCGCCAGCAGTACGGGAGCCGGCTACGAGCAGTACTTC.

This chain joins TRBV2 and TRBJ1-5; 7 bases are a match to TRBD1. Losses at the gene ends were 6 bases for V and 2 bases for J; bases not matched to a gene: 7. Germline V CDR1 and CDR2: SNHLY, FYNNEI. This CDR3 is 15 amino acids long. Here the CDR3 DNA reads TGTGCCAGCAGCCAAACAGGGGAAGGCAATCAGCCCCAGCATTTT. It encodes CASSQTGEGNQPQHF.